These 15 T cell receptor beta chains were all obtained from the same sample, sequenced in a study of T cells in Graves' hyperthyroidism and ophthalmopathy. There were TCR beta CDR3 regions amplified from RNA transcripts. TCR CDR3 regions were first amplified by RT-PCR with HTBI primers. One entry per CDR3 protein, called by TCRdb with MiXCR from the multiplex PCR reads. The table has 380,000 or so distinct CDR3 sequences, 19% seen once. Source material: blood. The receptors come from a young woman with Graves' hyperthyroidism.

This clonotype was recorded at least ten times. As DNA, the CDR3 is TGTGCCAGCGGAAGCACAGGGTCAAATCAGCCCCAGCATTTT. The encoded protein is CASGSTGSNQPQHF. This chain connects TRBV12-3 or TRBV12-4 to TRBJ1-5; weak D call: TRBD1 (6 bases). Trimming took off 8 bases at V and 4 bases at J, with 15 bases between the two ends. CDR3 length: 14 residues.

This clonotype was found many times. This chain links TRBV29-1 with TRBJ1-1; 8 nucleotides line up with TRBD1. This CDR3 has 15 residues. Per the germline V gene, CDR1 is SQVTM and CDR2 is ANQGSEA. The J segment lost 1 base and the V segment lost 7 bases, leaving 11 bases of the junction unmatched. The CDR3 sequence is CSADGGQVGNTEAFF. In nucleotides, the CDR3 is TGCAGCGCTGATGGGGGACAGGTGGGGAACACTGAAGCTTTCTTT. Drawing the rest from reference TRBV29-1 and TRBJ1-1, the complete variable domain is SAVISQKPSRDICQRGTSLTIQCQVDSQVTMMFWYRQQPGQSLTLIATANQGSEATYESGFVIDKFPISRPNLTFSTLTVSNMSPEDSSIYLCSADGGQVGNTEAFFGQGTRLTVV.

This clonotype was detected ten times or more. This clone may be a read error of a much larger clone one base away. This rearrangement joins TRBV12-3 or TRBV12-4 to TRBJ1-1, with 8 positions matching TRBD1. The CDR3 extends over 13 amino acids. CDR3 bases: TGTGCCGGCAGACGACAGGGGACAGCTGAAGCTTTCTTT. This codes for CAGRRQGTAEAFF.

This clonotype was found many times. This rearrangement joins TRBV24-1 to TRBJ2-5; TRBD1 agrees at 7 bases. The germline gives CDR1 KGHDR, CDR2 SFDVKD. The CDR3 is made up of 14 amino acids. The V gene end was trimmed by 7 bases and the J gene end by 3 bases; junction bases not matched to a gene: 7. CDR3 DNA: TGTGCCACCAGGGAAAACAGGGGAAAAGAGACCCAGTACTTC. Translating gives CATRENRGKETQYF.

At least ten counts were recorded for this clonotype. This chain joins TRBV5-1 and TRBJ2-7; 8 bases fit TRBD2. CDR1 and CDR2 (germline): SGHRS, YFSETQ. Trimming took 4 bases from V and 1 from J; bases not matched to a gene: 4. The CDR3 is 14 residues long. This CDR3 reads CASSGGTRSYEQYF. The CDR3 bases are TGCGCCAGCAGCGGCGGGACTAGGTCCTACGAGCAGTACTTC.

This clonotype has just one count. A much larger clonotype is one base distant, so this may be a read error. The chain couples TRBV2 to TRBJ1-1, with 8 bases aligning to TRBD1. This CDR3 contains 15 residues. CDR1 is SNHLY and CDR2 is FYNNEI in the germline V gene. This CDR3 reads CASSEGDRGRTEACF. The CDR3 DNA is TGTGCCAGCAGTGAAGGAGACAGGGGTAGAACTGAAGCTTGCTTT.

This clonotype was detected only a few times. J is TRBJ1-6 and V is TRBV4-2, with D perhaps matching TRBD1 (5 bases). Germline-derived CDR1 and CDR2 are LGHNA and YNFKEQ. This CDR3 region has 17 residues. V was trimmed by 0 bases and J by 7 bases, leaving 16 bases between them. CDR3: CASSQEPLGAWNSPLHF. In DNA form, the CDR3 reads TGTGCCAGCAGCCAAGAGCCCCTCGGGGCTTGGAATTCACCCCTCCACTTT.

This clonotype was recorded at least ten times. The rearrangement links TRBV14 to TRBJ2-7; D unclear. CDR3 length: 13 residues. The V gene's germline CDR1 is SGHDN and CDR2 FVKESK. Trimming pared 2 bases from V and 5 bases from J, leaving 10 bases between. The chain's CDR3 is CASSQRTWNEQYF. CDR3 sequence (DNA): TGTGCCAGCAGCCAACGTACGTGGAACGAGCAGTACTTC.

This clonotype was detected many times. The chain joins TRBV29-1 to TRBJ2-5, with unresolved D. The CDR3 length is 15 residues. Per germline, CDR1 SQVTM and CDR2 ANQGSEA. V lost 0 bases and J lost 10, with 21 bases in between. The CDR3 DNA sequence: TGCAGCGTTGAAGATCAGCACTCCCTAAGTGTGAGCCAGTACTTC. Protein: CSVEDQHSLSVSQYF.

This clonotype was recorded many times. The chain couples TRBV6-1 to TRBJ1-3; 9 bases line up with TRBD1. Losses at the gene ends were 7 bases for V and 7 bases for J; bases not matched to a gene: 8. Germline V gives CDR1 MNHNS, CDR2 SASEGT. There are 14 residues in the CDR3. This CDR3 reads CASTPGQGWNTIYF. CDR3 sequence (DNA): TGTGCCAGCACTCCGGGACAGGGATGGAACACCATATATTTT.

This clonotype showed up just once. CDR3 region: CASSLVKGQGSQAFF. CDR3 coding DNA: TGTGCCAGCAGCTTAGTGAAGGGACAGGGGAGTCAAGCTTTCTTT. The chain joins TRBV11-3 to TRBJ1-1; 10 bases align to TRBD1. CDR1 and CDR2 from the germline V gene are SGHNT and YENEEA. The V and J ends lost 1 base and 9 bases, in that order; junction bases with no gene match: 8. The CDR3 totals 15 residues.

In this sample, this clonotype turned up a few times. The rearrangement joins TRBV18 to TRBJ2-5, with TRBD2 identical over 10 bases. The J segment lost 5 bases and the V segment lost 2 bases, leaving 11 bases of the junction unmatched. Germline CDR1 and CDR2: KGHSH and LQKENI. CDR3 length: 17 residues. The CDR3 reads CASSPSSSGGARETQYF. Written as DNA, the CDR3 is TGTGCCAGCTCACCATCCTCCAGCGGGGGGGCCCGGGAGACCCAGTACTTC.

This clonotype showed up many times. V and J are TRBV2 and TRBJ2-7; D remains unclear. V lost 0 bases and J lost 10, with 13 bases in between. CDR3 length: 13 residues. Per the germline V gene, CDR1 is SNHLY and CDR2 is FYNNEI. In nucleotides, the CDR3 is TGTGCCAGCAGTGAAGCGCTTAGCTTCAGACAGTACTTC. Its translation: CASSEALSFRQYF.

This clonotype was counted ten times or more. The V gene is TRBV6-2 or TRBV6-3, the J gene TRBJ2-7; no reliable D call. The germline V and J ends were trimmed by 5 bases and 6 bases, with 8 bases remaining between them. CDR3 length: 11 residues. Germline loops: CDR1 MNHEY, CDR2 SVGEGT. CDR3 nucleotides: TGTGCCAGCAGTCCCTTTGGCGAGCAGTACTTC. This gives the protein CASSPFGEQYF.

This clonotype was seen many times. This chain joins TRBV20-1 and TRBJ2-7, with D tentatively TRBD2 (5 bases). V was clipped by 6 bases and J by 6 bases, with 12 bases between them. Germline values: CDR1 DFQATT, CDR2 SNEGSKA (reference sequence). The CDR3 sequence is 11 residues long. CDR3 loop: CSARATTEQYF. DNA for the CDR3: TGCAGTGCCCGGGCGACTACCGAGCAGTACTTC.